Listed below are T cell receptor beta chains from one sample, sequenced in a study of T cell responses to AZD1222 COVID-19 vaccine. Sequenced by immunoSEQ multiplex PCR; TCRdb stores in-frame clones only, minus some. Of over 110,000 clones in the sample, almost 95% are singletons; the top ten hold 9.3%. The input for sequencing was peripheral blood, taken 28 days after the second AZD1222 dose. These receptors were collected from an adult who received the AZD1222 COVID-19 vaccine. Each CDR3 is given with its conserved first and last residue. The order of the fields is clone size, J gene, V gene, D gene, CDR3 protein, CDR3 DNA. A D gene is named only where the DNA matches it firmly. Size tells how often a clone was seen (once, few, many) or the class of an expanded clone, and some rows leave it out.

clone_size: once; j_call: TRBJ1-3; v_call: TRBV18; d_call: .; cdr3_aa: CASSPPSTGTGNTIYF; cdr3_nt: TGTGCCAGCTCACCCCCATCGACAGGCACAGGAAACACCATATATTTT
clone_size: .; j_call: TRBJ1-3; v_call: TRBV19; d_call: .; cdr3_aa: CASIGGAGNTIYF; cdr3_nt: TGTGCCAGTATAGGAGGGGCTGGAAACACCATATATTTT
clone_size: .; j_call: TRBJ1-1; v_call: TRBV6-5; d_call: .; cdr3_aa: CASLTRRKANTEAFF; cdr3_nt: TGTGCCAGCTTAACCCGAAGGAAAGCGAACACTGAAGCTTTCTTT
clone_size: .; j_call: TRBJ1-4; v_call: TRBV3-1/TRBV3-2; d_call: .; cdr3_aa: CASSQKGIEEKLFF; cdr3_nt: TGTGCCAGCAGCCAAAAAGGTATAGAAGAAAAACTGTTTTTT
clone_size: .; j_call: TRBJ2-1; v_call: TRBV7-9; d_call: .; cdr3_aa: CASSLESSHNEQFF; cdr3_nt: TGTGCCAGCAGCTTGGAGAGCTCCCACAATGAGCAGTTCTTC
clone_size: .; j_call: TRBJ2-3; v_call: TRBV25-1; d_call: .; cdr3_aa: CASSESTVLTDTQYF; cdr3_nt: TGTGCCAGCAGTGAATCGACAGTCCTCACAGATACGCAGTATTTT
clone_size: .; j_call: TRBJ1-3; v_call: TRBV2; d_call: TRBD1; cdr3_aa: CASRTAGGNTIYF; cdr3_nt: TGTGCCAGCAGGACGGCAGGGGGTAACACCATATATTTT
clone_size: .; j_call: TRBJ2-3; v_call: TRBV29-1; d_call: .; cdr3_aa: CSEAEGTDTQYF; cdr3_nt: TGCAGCGAGGCCGAGGGCACAGATACGCAGTATTTT